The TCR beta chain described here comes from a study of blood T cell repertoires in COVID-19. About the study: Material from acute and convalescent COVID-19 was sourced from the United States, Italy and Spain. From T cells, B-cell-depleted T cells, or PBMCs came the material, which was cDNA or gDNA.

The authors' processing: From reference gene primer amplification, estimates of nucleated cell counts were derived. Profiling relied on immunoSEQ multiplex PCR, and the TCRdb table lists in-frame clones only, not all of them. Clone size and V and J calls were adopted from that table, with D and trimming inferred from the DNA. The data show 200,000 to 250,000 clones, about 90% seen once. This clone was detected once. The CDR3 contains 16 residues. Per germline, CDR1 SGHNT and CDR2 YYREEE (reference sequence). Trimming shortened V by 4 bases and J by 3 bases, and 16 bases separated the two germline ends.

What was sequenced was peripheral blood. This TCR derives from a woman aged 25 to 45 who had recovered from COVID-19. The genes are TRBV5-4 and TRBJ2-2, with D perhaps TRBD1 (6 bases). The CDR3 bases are TGTGCCAGCAGCCGGGACAAGGACGGGTACACCGGGGAGCTGTTTTTT. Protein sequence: CASSRDKDGYTGELFF. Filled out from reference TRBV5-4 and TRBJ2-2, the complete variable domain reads ETGVTQSPTHLIKTRGQQVTLRCSSQSGHNTVSWYQQALGQGPQFIFQYYREEENGRGNFPPRFSGLQFPNYSSELNVNALELDDSALYLCASSRDKDGYTGELFFGEGSRLTVL.